A selection of T cell receptor beta chains follows, all from one sample in a study of shared clonotypes between healthy human individuals. TCRdb's table, derived via immunoSEQ multiplex PCR, lists solely in-frame clones and lacks some. This sample has under 600,000 clones, with 95% to 98% found just once. Sequencing was performed on naive CD8+ T cells sorted from blood. The receptor source for this set is a man aged 25-40 years in good health. Both conserved end residues are part of each CDR3. The order of the fields is clone size, J gene, V gene, D gene, CDR3 DNA, CDR3 protein. The D gene is left open where the match is weak. Size is stated for part of the rows, as once, few or many counts, or as a class when the clone is expanded.

>-|TRBJ1-2|TRBV27|-
TGTGCCAGCAAGCAGGCTAACTATGGCTACACCTTC
CASKQANYGYTF
>-|TRBJ1-2|TRBV15|-
TGTGCCACCAGCAGAGACGGGGGCGATTATTCAACTAACTATGGCTACACCTTC
CATSRDGGDYSTNYGYTF
>-|TRBJ2-7|TRBV7-9|TRBD1
TGTGCCAGCAGTGGGACAGGGGACTACGAGCAGTACTTC
CASSGTGDYEQYF
>-|TRBJ2-7|TRBV27|-
TGTGCCAGCAATTTAGGGGGCGAGCAGTACTTC
CASNLGGEQYF
>-|TRBJ2-1|TRBV4-1|-
TGCGCCAGCAGCCAGTGGGAGGACCACTACAATGAGCAGTTCTTC
CASSQWEDHYNEQFF
>-|TRBJ1-1|TRBV27|-
TGTGCCAGCAGCCTTATTGCCGTTCTAAACACTGAAGCTTTCTTT
CASSLIAVLNTEAFF
>-|TRBJ2-7|TRBV10-3|-
TGTGCCATCAGTCACAGGGATGTCTACGAGCAGTACTTC
CAISHRDVYEQYF
>-|TRBJ2-7|TRBV28|TRBD1
TGTGCCAGCAGCTACCGACAGGGGGATGTCGAGCAGTACTTC
CASSYRQGDVEQYF
>-|TRBJ2-1|TRBV21-1|-
TGTGCCAGCAGCAAGGTCGGGGCTACCTACAATGAGCAGTTCTTC
CASSKVGATYNEQFF
>-|TRBJ2-1|TRBV10-3|-
TGTGCCATCTCAGAGACTTCCTACAATGAGCAGTTCTTC
CAISETSYNEQFF
>-|TRBJ1-2|TRBV7-6|-
TGTGCCAGCAGCTTAGGAACAGCCTATGGCTACACCTTC
CASSLGTAYGYTF
>once|TRBJ2-6|TRBV7-9|TRBD1
TGTGCCAGCAGCTCCACAGGGGATCAGAGGCCTGGGGCCAACGTCCTGACTTTC
CASSSTGDQRPGANVLTF
>-|TRBJ2-7|TRBV27|-
TGTGCCAGCAGTCCCCCCGGACGGACGGACGAGCAGTACTTC
CASSPPGRTDEQYF
>-|TRBJ2-3|TRBV15|-
TGTGCCACCAGCAGAGGGATGGATACGCAGTATTTT
CATSRGMDTQYF
>-|TRBJ2-7|TRBV27|TRBD1
TGTGCCAGCAGGATAACAGGGGTAGGCTACGAGCAGTACTTC
CASRITGVGYEQYF
>-|TRBJ2-7|TRBV27|-
TGTGCCAGCAGTCCCCTCCTCGCTAGCACCTACGAGCAGTACTTC
CASSPLLASTYEQYF
>-|TRBJ2-3|TRBV13|TRBD1
TGTGCCAGCAGCCACTCGGGACAGCGCCTCACAGATACGCAGTATTTT
CASSHSGQRLTDTQYF
>-|TRBJ2-7|TRBV6-6|TRBD2
TGTGCCAGCAGTTTGAGCGGGAGCCCCTACGAGCAGTACTTC
CASSLSGSPYEQYF
>-|TRBJ2-1|TRBV11-2|TRBD2
TGTGCCAGCAGCTTAGGGACTAGCGGGAGGCATGGTAAAGAGCAGTTCTTC
CASSLGTSGRHGKEQFF
>once|TRBJ1-1|TRBV27|TRBD1
TGTGCCAGCAGTCACTACTCGACAGGGTCCACTGAAGCTTTCTTT
CASSHYSTGSTEAFF
>few|TRBJ2-7|TRBV7-9|-
TGTGCCAGCAGCTTCAGCTACGAGCAGTACTTC
CASSFSYEQYF
>-|TRBJ1-1|TRBV5-1|TRBD1
TGCGCCAGCAGCTGGGGACAGGGAGACACTGAAGCTTTCTTT
CASSWGQGDTEAFF
>few|TRBJ1-1|TRBV7-9|TRBD1
TGTGCCAGCAGCCTCCTCGGACAGGGCACTGAAGCTTTCTTT
CASSLLGQGTEAFF
>-|TRBJ2-5|TRBV14|-
TGTGCCAGCAGCCAAGAGCCGCGACAAGAGACCCAGTACTTC
CASSQEPRQETQYF
>-|TRBJ2-7|TRBV5-5|-
TGTGCCAGCAGCTTGGCCTATGGGAGCTCCTACGAGCAGTACTTC
CASSLAYGSSYEQYF
>-|TRBJ2-3|TRBV7-2|-
TGTGCCAGCAGCCCGATAACTCGGGGGAGCACAGATACGCAGTATTTT
CASSPITRGSTDTQYF
>-|TRBJ2-1|TRBV15|-
TGTGCCACCAGAGGGGGAGGAAGTGAGCAGTTCTTC
CATRGGGSEQFF
>-|TRBJ2-1|TRBV5-6|-
TGTGCCAGCAGCTTGGGATCAGGCGATGAGCAGTTCTTC
CASSLGSGDEQFF
>-|TRBJ1-1|TRBV13|-
TGTGCCAGCAGCTTAGTATCCGAAGCTTTCTTT
CASSLVSEAFF
>-|TRBJ2-7|TRBV11-2|TRBD2
TGTGCCAGCAGCTTAGCGGGAGGGCCGGGAGGGTACTACGAGCAGTACTTC
CASSLAGGPGGYYEQYF
>once|TRBJ2-7|TRBV27|-
TGTGCCAGCAGTTTACGTCAGGGATACGAGCAGTACTTC
CASSLRQGYEQYF
>-|TRBJ1-2|TRBV28|TRBD1
TGTGCCAGCAGTACCCTCGACAGGGCGGACGGCTACACCTTC
CASSTLDRADGYTF
>-|TRBJ2-7|TRBV7-9|-
TGTGCCAGCACTGGCGGATCCTACGAGCAGTACTTC
CASTGGSYEQYF
>-|TRBJ1-1|TRBV27|-
TGTGCCAGTACCCGGGGGAACACTGAAGCTTTCTTT
CASTRGNTEAFF
>-|TRBJ2-7|TRBV15|TRBD2
TGTGCCACCAGCGCTTCTAGCGGGAGGACCCTCTACGAGCAGTACTTC
CATSASSGRTLYEQYF
>-|TRBJ2-1|TRBV7-9|TRBD2
TGTGCCAGCAGCCCCACTAGCGGGCCCTACAATGAGCAGTTCTTC
CASSPTSGPYNEQFF
>-|TRBJ2-1|TRBV6-1|-
TGTGCCAGCAGTGAAGACGGGCGGGTGCCCTACAATGAGCAGTTCTTC
CASSEDGRVPYNEQFF
>-|TRBJ2-4|TRBV7-9|-
TGTGCCAGCAGCTTAGCACCGGGGTACCTCGACAACATTCAGTACTTC
CASSLAPGYLDNIQYF
>-|TRBJ2-1|TRBV5-4|TRBD2
TGTGCCAGCCGGACTGGCGGGGGCAATGAGCAGTTCTTC
CASRTGGGNEQFF
>-|TRBJ2-3|TRBV12-2|-
TGTGCAAGTCGCACCCAACCGGGACTAGCGGGAGGGCCGGGGGATACGCAGTATTTT
CASRTQPGLAGGPGDTQYF
>-|TRBJ2-5|TRBV9|-
TGTGCCAGCAACCAGGGTGGGGAGACCCAGTACTTC
CASNQGGETQYF
>-|TRBJ2-1|TRBV9|-
TGTGCCAGCAGCGTAGGACTGGATGAGCAGTTCTTC
CASSVGLDEQFF
>-|TRBJ2-7|TRBV28|TRBD2
TGTGCCAGCAGTTTCGCCGGGTCGGGGTCTTTAGCGGGAGGGTACGAGCAGTACTTC
CASSFAGSGSLAGGYEQYF
>-|TRBJ2-7|TRBV27|-
TGTGCCAGCAGTTTAGAGGGGAGCTACGAGCAGTACTTC
CASSLEGSYEQYF
>once|TRBJ1-2|TRBV9|-
TGTGCCAGCAGCGTAGGAATGGGGGATGCTGGCTACACCTTC
CASSVGMGDAGYTF
>-|TRBJ2-1|TRBV9|-
TGTGCCAGCAGCTCCTTTTACAGGAACGACAGCTCCTACAATGAGCAGTTCTTC
CASSSFYRNDSSYNEQFF
>-|TRBJ2-5|TRBV7-9|-
TGTGCCAGCAGCAAAACCATTGAAGAGACCCAGTACTTC
CASSKTIEETQYF
>-|TRBJ1-3|TRBV9|TRBD1
TGTGCCAGCAGCGTATCAGCGACAGGGATAAACACCATATATTTT
CASSVSATGINTIYF
>-|TRBJ2-3|TRBV30|TRBD2
TGTGCCTGGAGTAGTAGCGGGAGTGCAGATACGCAGTATTTT
CAWSSSGSADTQYF
>-|TRBJ2-1|TRBV7-9|-
TGTGCCAGCAGCAACCTAGGGGATAGTGAGCAGTTCTTC
CASSNLGDSEQFF
>-|TRBJ1-5|TRBV10-2|TRBD1
TGCGCCAGCAGTTCAACAGGGGGCGCTGACCAGCCCCAGCATTTT
CASSSTGGADQPQHF
>-|TRBJ2-7|TRBV5-1|-
TGCGCCAGCCGGAGGGAGCGGTCCTCCTACGAGCAGTACTTC
CASRRERSSYEQYF
>-|TRBJ2-1|TRBV5-4|TRBD2
TGTGCCAGCAGCATTGACATTATTAGCGGGTTCACAGACAATGAGCAGTTCTTC
CASSIDIISGFTDNEQFF
>-|TRBJ2-7|TRBV29-1|-
TGCAGCGTCTCGGACACTCCCTACGAGCAGTACTTC
CSVSDTPYEQYF
>-|TRBJ2-7|TRBV5-4|-
TGTGCCAGCAGCTTGGGATCTTCCTACGAGCAGTACTTC
CASSLGSSYEQYF
>-|TRBJ2-1|TRBV5-6|-
TGTGCCAGCAGCTTCGGTCCCCGGGCAAATGAGCAGTTCTTC
CASSFGPRANEQFF
>-|TRBJ1-1|TRBV6-5|TRBD1
TGTGCCAGCAGTTACGACAGGGGGCGAGGAGCTTTCTTT
CASSYDRGRGAFF
>-|TRBJ1-4|TRBV16|-
TGTGCCAGCAGCTCCCGGGGGAGAGGGACTAATGAAAAACTGTTTTTT
CASSSRGRGTNEKLFF
>-|TRBJ2-7|TRBV7-6|TRBD2
TGTGCCAGCAGCCCAGGGACTAGCGGGCCCCACTACGAGCAGTACTTC
CASSPGTSGPHYEQYF
>-|TRBJ1-4|TRBV6-5|-
TGTGCCAGCAGTTATTTGGGGGGTCAAGATGAAAAACTGTTTTTT
CASSYLGGQDEKLFF